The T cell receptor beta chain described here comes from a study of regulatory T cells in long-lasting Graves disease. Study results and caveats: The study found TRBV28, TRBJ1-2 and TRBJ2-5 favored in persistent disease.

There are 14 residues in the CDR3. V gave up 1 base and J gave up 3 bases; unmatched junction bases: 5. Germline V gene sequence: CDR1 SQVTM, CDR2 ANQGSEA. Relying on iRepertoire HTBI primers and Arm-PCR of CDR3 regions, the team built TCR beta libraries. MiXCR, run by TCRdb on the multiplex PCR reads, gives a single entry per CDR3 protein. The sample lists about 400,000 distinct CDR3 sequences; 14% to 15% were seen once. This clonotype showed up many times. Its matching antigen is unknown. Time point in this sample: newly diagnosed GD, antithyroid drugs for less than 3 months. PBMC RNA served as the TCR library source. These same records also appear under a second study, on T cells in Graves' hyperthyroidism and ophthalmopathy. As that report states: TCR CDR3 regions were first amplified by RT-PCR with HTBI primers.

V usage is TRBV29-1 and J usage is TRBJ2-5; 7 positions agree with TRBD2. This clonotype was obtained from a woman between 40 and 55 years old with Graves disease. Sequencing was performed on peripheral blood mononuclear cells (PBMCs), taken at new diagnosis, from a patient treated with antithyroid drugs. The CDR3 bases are TGCAGCGTTGAAGTAGGACTAGAGGAAGAGACCCAGTACTTC. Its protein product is CSVEVGLEEETQYF.